Listed below are T cell receptor beta chains from one sample, sequenced in a study of CD8+CD57+ T cells in acquired aplastic anemia. TCRdb used MiXCR to reprocess the reads, holding one entry per CDR3 protein. The table shows some 410,000 distinct CDR3 sequences, with 65% to 75% occurring only once. Sequencing was done on a sample of sorted CD4+, CD8+, or CD8+CD57+ T cells (not recorded which) from PBMCs. The origin of the receptors is a human donor in good health, serving as a control. Both conserved end residues are part of each CDR3. The D gene is left open where the match is weak. Rows give clone size only sometimes, using once, few, many, or a class for an expanded clone.

V	size	J	D	CDR3	DNA
TRBV7-3	-	TRBJ1-2	-	CASSLQRTSAGYTF	TGTGCCAGCAGCCTACAGAGGACAAGTGCCGGCTACACCTTC
TRBV5-1	many	TRBJ1-1	-	CASSSDGGGTEAFF	TGCGCCAGCAGCTCGGACGGGGGTGGCACTGAAGCTTTCTTT
TRBV5-1	-	TRBJ2-1	TRBD2	CASSGGTSGGTEFF	TGCGCCAGCAGCGGCGGGACTAGCGGGGGGACTGAGTTCTTC
TRBV7-9	few	TRBJ1-1	-	CASSLESTEAFF	TGTGCCAGCAGCTTAGAGAGCACTGAAGCTTTCTTT
TRBV7-6	-	TRBJ2-7	-	CASSAGSFSYEQYF	TGTGCCAGCAGCGCGGGATCCTTCTCCTACGAGCAGTACTTC
TRBV5-1	once	TRBJ1-1	-	CASSWKPGSDEAFF	TGTGCCAGCAGCTGGAAGCCGGGTAGCGATGAAGCTTTCTTT
TRBV24-1	few	TRBJ1-5	-	CATSVRDNQPQHF	TGTGCCACCAGTGTCCGGGACAATCAGCCTCAGCATTTT
TRBV29-1	many	TRBJ1-2	-	CSVGTGDNYGYTF	TGCAGCGTTGGAACTGGAGATAACTATGGCTACACCTTC
TRBV5-1	-	TRBJ2-1	-	CASSLGTYSYNEQFF	TGCGCCAGCAGCTTGGGCACATACTCCTACAATGAGCAGTTCTTC
TRBV7-8	-	TRBJ2-5	-	CASSFSAGGTQYF	TGTGCCAGCAGCTTCTCGGCGGGTGGTACCCAGTACTTC
TRBV9	-	TRBJ1-1	-	CASSESATTEKLF	TGTGCCAGCAGCGAGTCAGCAACTACTGAAAAACTGTTT
TRBV2	few	TRBJ2-1	TRBD2	CASTLSGGYNEQFF	TGTGCCAGCACCCTGAGCGGGGGCTACAATGAGCAGTTCTTC
TRBV12-3/TRBV12-4	once	TRBJ1-2	TRBD1	CASSTIPGQGNYGYTF	TGTGCCAGCAGTACCATACCGGGACAGGGTAACTATGGCTACACCTTC
TRBV7-7	once	TRBJ1-1	-	CASSRDGTGAQAFF	TGTGCTAGCAGCCGAGACGGCACCGGGGCGCAAGCTTTTTTT
TRBV5-1	-	TRBJ2-1	-	CASSLGVSDVQFF	TGTGCCAGCAGCTTAGGCGTAAGTGATGTGCAGTTCTTC
TRBV2	-	TRBJ1-5	-	CASSFTESYNQNQHF	TGTGCCAGCAGCTTCACGGAAAGCTATAATCAGAACCAGCATTTT
TRBV7-2	-	TRBJ1-6	-	CASTDRFNSPLGF	TGTGCCAGCACCGACAGGTTTAATTCACCCCTCGGCTTT
TRBV7-2	-	TRBJ2-3	-	CASSIQGERSDTQYF	TGTGCCAGTAGTATACAAGGAGAGAGGAGCGATACGCAGTATTTT
TRBV4-1	few	TRBJ2-3	-	CASSLGPWTVGTDTQYF	TGCGCCAGCAGCTTGGGACCCTGGACAGTGGGCACGGATACGCAGTATTTT
TRBV20-1	-	TRBJ2-3	-	CSARARAMTDTQYF	TGCAGCGCTCGGGCAAGGGCGATGACTGATACGCAGTATTTT
TRBV7-4	-	TRBJ2-7	-	CASSAVAEGRGEEYF	TGTGCCAGCAGCGCGGTGGCGGAGGGCCGGGGTGAGGAGTACTTC
TRBV7-2	once	TRBJ1-1	-	CASSSGGGDGVF	TGTGCCAGCAGCTCGGGGGGGGGTGACGGGGTGTTT
TRBV4-2	few	TRBJ1-2	-	CASSQVRADYGYTF	TGTGCCAGCAGCCAAGTTCGAGCAGATTATGGCTACACCTTC
TRBV19	few	TRBJ2-1	-	CASIRDRDNEQFF	TGTGCCAGCATACGGGACCGCGACAATGAGCAGTTCTTC
TRBV7-8	many	TRBJ2-5	-	CASSRITRVQETQYF	TGTGCCAGCAGCCGCATTACGAGGGTCCAAGAGACCCAGTACTTC
TRBV18	-	TRBJ1-5	-	CASSPLNGQRDQPQHF	TGTGCCAGCTCACCTCTAAACGGTCAGAGAGATCAGCCCCAGCATTTT
TRBV7-2	once	TRBJ2-7	-	CASSRLAGRGSCEQYF	TGTGCCAGCAGCCGACTGGCAGGGCGGGGCTCCTGCGAGCAGTACTTC
TRBV29-1	-	TRBJ2-7	TRBD1	CSAWDRGYEQYF	TGCAGCGCGTGGGACAGGGGCTACGAGCAGTACTTC
TRBV6-7	once	TRBJ2-2	TRBD2	CASSSDLRGGRNTGELFF	TGTGCCAGCAGTTCGGACTTGCGGGGGGGAAGGAACACCGGGGAGCTGTTTTTT
TRBV9	many	TRBJ1-1	-	CASSVVDRGEAFF	TGTGCCAGCAGCGTAGTTGACCGGGGTGAAGCTTTCTTT
TRBV10-3	-	TRBJ2-7	-	CAISKYGTCVYEQYF	TGTGCCATCAGTAAATACGGGACATGTGTCTACGAGCAGTACTTC
TRBV12-3/TRBV12-4	-	TRBJ2-5	TRBD1	CASGPGQGQETQYF	TGTGCTAGTGGTCCCGGACAGGGCCAAGAGACCCAGTACTTC
TRBV7-3	once	TRBJ2-3	-	CASSLTGTTLKLSF	TGTGCCAGCAGCTTAACAGGGACAACACTGAAGCTTTCTTTT
TRBV7-8	-	TRBJ2-7	TRBD2	CASSLRTSGGQCSQYF	TGTGCCAGCAGCTTACGAACTAGCGGGGGCCAGTGCTCCCAGTACTTC
TRBV12-3/TRBV12-4	-	TRBJ2-1	-	CASSGGSPYNEQFF	TGTGCCAGCAGCGGCGGAAGCCCCTACAATGAGCAGTTCTTC
TRBV12-3/TRBV12-4	many	TRBJ2-7	TRBD1	CASRRGGAGGVGYEQYF	TGTGCCAGCAGACGTGGGGGTGCAGGGGGCGTAGGCTACGAGCAGTACTTC
TRBV7-2	-	TRBJ1-1	-	CASSLVGRPGLAEF	TGTGCCAGCAGCTTAGTTGGCCGCCCGGGGTTGGCCGAGTTT
TRBV20-1	many	TRBJ2-7	TRBD1	CSARGRGTGIPYNTYEQYF	TGCAGTGCTAGAGGTCGTGGGACAGGGATACCTTACAACACCTACGAGCAGTACTTC
TRBV24-1	once	TRBJ2-5	TRBD2	CAASDPTSQEAQYF	TGTGCCGCCAGTGATCCGACTAGCCAAGAGGCCCAGTACTTC
TRBV7-6	many	TRBJ2-3	TRBD2	CASSLEVRASGITDTQYF	TGTGCCAGCAGCTTAGAGGTACGGGCTAGCGGTATCACAGATACGCAGTATTTT
TRBV7-3	-	TRBJ2-3	-	CASSIKGTDTPYF	TGTGCCAGCAGCATCAAGGGCACAGATACGCCGTATTTT
TRBV6-6	-	TRBJ2-7	-	CASIGSSYEQYF	TGTGCCAGCATCGGGAGTTCCTACGAGCAGTACTTC
TRBV6-2/TRBV6-3	many	TRBJ2-7	-	CASSSTSSYEQYF	TGTGCCAGCAGTTCCACGAGCTCCTACGAGCAGTACTTC
TRBV11-1	-	TRBJ1-3	-	CASSPTSVAGGNTIYF	TGTGCCAGCAGCCCCACGTCCGTCGCGGGTGGAAACACCATATATTTT
TRBV7-2	-	TRBJ1-5	-	CASCTDYQPQHF	TGTGCCAGCTGTACAGATTATCAGCCCCAGCATTTT
TRBV19	-	TRBJ2-3	TRBD1	CASSPSDRGFGDTQYF	TGTGCCAGTAGTCCGTCGGACAGGGGGTTCGGAGATACGCAGTATTTT